This TCR beta chain appears in the sequencing data of a study of chemoradiotherapy in HPV16-positive cancers. Study summary: A couple of HPV16-positive patients' cells yielded candidate HPV-specific clones and common motifs.

Notes on this clone: Its antigen is as yet unknown.

The data were produced by immunoSEQ multiplex PCR, yet TCRdb's version contains in-frame clones alone and is incomplete. The sample has around 30,000 clones, about 90% seen once. The germline V and J ends were trimmed by 4 bases and 0 bases, with 10 bases remaining between them. This CDR3 contains 14 residues. Germline V lookup: CDR1 PRHDT, CDR2 FYEKMQ (reference sequence). Study results and caveats: Candidate HPV-specific clones and E7-related TCR motifs grew in tumor during treatment. HPV-specific T cells were functionally defined from only a couple of HPV16-positive patients. In HPV16-positive patients, HPV-responsive T-cell expansion tracked better recurrence-free survival.

This specimen was blood, taken from a patient who underwent chemoradiotherapy. The chain uses TRBV13 and TRBJ2-7; D unclear. The clonotype was recovered from a human donor with HPV-associated anogenital cancer. CDR3 bases: TGTGCCAGCAGCTCCATATCGGGCTCCTACGAGCAGTACTTC. Translated, it gives CASSSISGSYEQYF.